One sample yielded the 2 T cell receptor beta chains listed below, sequenced in a study of post-analysis software for immune sequencing data. Study observations and caveats: Higher frequency in patients than in controls was seen for 5 or 6 TRBV segments, with TRBV5-6, TRBV5-1 and TRBV20-1 among them.

TCR beta cDNA libraries had unique molecular identifiers. TCRdb reanalysed the PCR reads using MiXCR and keeps one entry per CDR3 protein. The data show about 540,000 distinct CDR3 sequences, with less than 40% seen just once and approximately 5.4% held by the top ten. Their recognized antigens are unknown. Sequenced material: blood. These receptors all come from a girl aged 2-17 years with multiple sclerosis.

The chain carries TRBV29-1 and TRBJ2-2; D gene uncertain. The germline gives CDR1 SQVTM, CDR2 ANQGSEA. The CDR3 loop spans 11 amino acids. V lost 7 bases and J lost 7, with 10 bases in between. The chain's CDR3 is CSGQSGGELFF. DNA of the CDR3: TGCAGCGGCCAGAGTGGCGGGGAGCTGTTTTTT.

The rearrangement uses TRBV7-9 and TRBJ1-4; tentative D call: TRBD1 (5 bases). Germline CDR1 SEHNR, CDR2 FQNEAQ (reference sequence). V lost 3 bases, J lost 6 bases, and 14 bases lay in between. This CDR3 is 15 amino acids long. DNA of the CDR3: TGTGCCAGCAGCTTTGGGGCCCGCAGGGATGAAAAACTGTTTTTT. This translates into CASSFGARRDEKLFF.